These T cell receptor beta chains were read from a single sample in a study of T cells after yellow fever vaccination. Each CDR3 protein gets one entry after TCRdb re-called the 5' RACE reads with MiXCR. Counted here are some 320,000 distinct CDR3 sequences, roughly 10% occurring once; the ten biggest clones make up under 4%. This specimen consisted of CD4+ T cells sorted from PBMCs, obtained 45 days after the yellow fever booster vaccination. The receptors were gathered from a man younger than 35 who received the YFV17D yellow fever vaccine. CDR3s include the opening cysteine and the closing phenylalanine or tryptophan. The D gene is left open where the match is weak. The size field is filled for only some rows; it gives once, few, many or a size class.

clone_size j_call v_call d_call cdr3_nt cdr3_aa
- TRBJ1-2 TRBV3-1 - TGTGCCAGCAGCCAAGACAGGGGCAGGTATGGCTACACCTTC CASSQDRGRYGYTF
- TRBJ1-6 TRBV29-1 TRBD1 TGCAGCGTTTCTACAGGACAGGGGGGTAATTCACCCCTCCACTTT CSVSTGQGGNSPLHF
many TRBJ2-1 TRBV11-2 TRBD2 TGTGCCAGCAGCCCCTGGGGGGGGGGCAATGAGCAGTTCTTC CASSPWGGGNEQFF
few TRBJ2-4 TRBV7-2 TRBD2 TGTGCCAGCAGCTTTAGCGGGGGGGCCCAAAACATTCAGTACTTC CASSFSGGAQNIQYF
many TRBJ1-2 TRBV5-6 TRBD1 TGTGCCAGCGGTACCGGGACAGGACTCTATGGCTACACCTTC CASGTGTGLYGYTF
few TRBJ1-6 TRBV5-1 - TGCGCCAGCAGCAGTGACAGGCGTAATTCACCCCTCCACTTT CASSSDRRNSPLHF
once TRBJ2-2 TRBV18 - TGTGCCAGCTCGATCAGGACAGCGAACACCGGGGAGCTGTTTTTT CASSIRTANTGELFF
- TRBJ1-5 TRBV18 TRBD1 TGTGCCAGCTCACCAATTACAGGGGGTCCGGGCAATCAGCCCCAGCATTTT CASSPITGGPGNQPQHF
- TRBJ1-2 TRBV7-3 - TGTGCCAGTAGCTCGCAGGGTGGTAATGGCTACACCTTC CASSSQGGNGYTF
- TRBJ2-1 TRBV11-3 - TGTGCCAGCAGCTTAGACGCGGGATTCAATGAGCAGTTCTTC CASSLDAGFNEQFF
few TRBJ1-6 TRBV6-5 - TGTGCCAGCAGTCAAATCTCAGATTCACCCCTCCACTTT CASSQISDSPLHF
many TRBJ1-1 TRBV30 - TGTGCCTGGAGCCCCGGCGGGGGCCTGGGCACTGAAGCTTTCTTT CAWSPGGGLGTEAFF
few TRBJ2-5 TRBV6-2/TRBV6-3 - TGTGCCAGCGGGGGCCGAGGAGAGACCCAGTACTTC CASGGRGETQYF
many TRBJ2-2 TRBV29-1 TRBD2 TGCAGCGTTGGGGGGGGACTTAACACCGGGGAGCTGTTTTTT CSVGGGLNTGELFF
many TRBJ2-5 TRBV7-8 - TGTGCCAGCAGCTTAGCGATACGGAGGGGGGGGCGTGGGACCCAGTACTTC CASSLAIRRGGRGTQYF
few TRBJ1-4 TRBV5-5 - TGTGCCAGCAGCTTGGCGGGAGGAGCAACTAATGAAAAACTGTTTTTT CASSLAGGATNEKLFF
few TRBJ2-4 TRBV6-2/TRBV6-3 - TGTGCCAGCAGTTATGGGCAGGGGATTCAGTACTTC CASSYGQGIQYF
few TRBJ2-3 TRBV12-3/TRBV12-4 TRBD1 TGTGCCAGCACCCAGTGGACAGGGGGCCCAGATACGCAGTATTTT CASTQWTGGPDTQYF
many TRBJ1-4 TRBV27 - TGTGCCAGCAGTTTACAACAGGGTCCCTATGAAAAACTGTTTTTT CASSLQQGPYEKLFF
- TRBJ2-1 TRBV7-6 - TGTGCCAGTGCCCCCCAGACAGCATACAATGAGCAGTTCTTC CASAPQTAYNEQFF
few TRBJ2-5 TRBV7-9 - TGTGCCAGCAGCCCAACCCGGTTGCAAGAGACCCAGTACTTC CASSPTRLQETQYF
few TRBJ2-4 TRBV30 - TGTGCCTGGAGCCAGGGTAAAAACATTCAGTACTTC CAWSQGKNIQYF
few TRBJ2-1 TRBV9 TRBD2 TGTGCCAGCAATGGCGGGGGGCCTGAAGCAGTCTACAATGAGCAGTTCTTC CASNGGGPEAVYNEQFF
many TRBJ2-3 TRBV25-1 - TGTGCCAGCAGTGATCGGCCTAGCACAGATACGCAGTATTTT CASSDRPSTDTQYF
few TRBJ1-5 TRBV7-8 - TGTGCCAGCAGCGCAGGGATTACGGGCAATCAGCCCCAGCATTTT CASSAGITGNQPQHF
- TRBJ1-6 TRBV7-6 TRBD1 TGTGCCAGCAGCTTAGGGGAGGGACAGCGAAGTTCACCCCTCCACTTT CASSLGEGQRSSPLHF
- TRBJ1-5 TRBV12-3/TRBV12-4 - TGTGCCAGCAGTGTGACGGTGCAGCCCCAGCATTTT CASSVTVQPQHF
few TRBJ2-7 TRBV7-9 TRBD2 TGTGCCAGCAGCCCAGGTGGGGGGCTAGCGGGGGGCAAACCCTCCTACGAGCAGTACTTC CASSPGGGLAGGKPSYEQYF
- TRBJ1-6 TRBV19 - TGTGCCAGTACCTATCAAGCGGGTGGGGTGTCACCCCTCCACTTT CASTYQAGGVSPLHF
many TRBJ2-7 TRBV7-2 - TGTGCCAGCAGCTTCCTCCCCTACGAGCAGTACTTC CASSFLPYEQYF
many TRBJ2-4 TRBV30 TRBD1 TGTGCCTGGAGTCTTACAGGGGGCAAAAACATTCAGTACTTC CAWSLTGGKNIQYF
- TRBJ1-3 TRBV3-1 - TGTGCCAGCAGCCAAGACAGGAATTCCATATATTTT CASSQDRNSIYF
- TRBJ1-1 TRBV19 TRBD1 TGTGCCAGTAGTAGCAGGGGGCGGACTGAAGCTTTCTTT CASSSRGRTEAFF
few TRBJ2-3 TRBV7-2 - TGTGCCAGCAGCCCCGACGGGGTCGTTGATACGCAGTATTTT CASSPDGVVDTQYF
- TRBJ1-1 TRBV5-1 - TGCGCCAGCAGCTTGGGAGGGGCCGGTGAAGCTTTCTTT CASSLGGAGEAFF
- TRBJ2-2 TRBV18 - TGTGCCAGCTCACCACCGGGGAAAAGGGAGCTGTTTTTT CASSPPGKRELFF
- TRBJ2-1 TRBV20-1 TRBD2 TGCAGTGCCAAGGGGACTAGCGGACACAATGAGCAGTTCTTC CSAKGTSGHNEQFF
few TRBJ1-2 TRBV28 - TGTGCCAGCAGACTCGGGGGCGCCAACTATGGCTACACCTTC CASRLGGANYGYTF
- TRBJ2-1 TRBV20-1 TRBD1 TGCAGTGCTAGATTTTCTTGGACAGGGCGCAATGAGCAGTTCTTC CSARFSWTGRNEQFF
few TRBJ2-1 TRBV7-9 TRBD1 TGTGCCAGCAGCTGGGGACAGGGAAACAATGAGCAGTTCTTC CASSWGQGNNEQFF
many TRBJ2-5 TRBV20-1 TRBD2 TGCAGTGCGGACGGGACTAGCGGGGCCCAAGAGACCCAGTACTTC CSADGTSGAQETQYF
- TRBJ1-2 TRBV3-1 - TGTGCCAGCAGCCAAATTGGAATACGCTACACCTTC CASSQIGIRYTF
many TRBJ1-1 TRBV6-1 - TGTGCCAGCAGTGAATCGGGTTTGAACACTGAAGCTTTCTTT CASSESGLNTEAFF
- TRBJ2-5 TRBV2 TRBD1 TGTGCCAGCAGGGACAGGGATGGAGAGACCCAGTACTTC CASRDRDGETQYF
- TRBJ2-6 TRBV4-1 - TGCGCCAGCAGCCGGGACCGGGTCCTGACTTTC CASSRDRVLTF